This TCR beta chain was sequenced for a study of identical twins' blood T cells. The CDR3 loop spans 14 amino acids. Germline assignment: CDR1 DFQATT and CDR2 SNEGSKA (reference sequence). Libraries were made from RNA as TCR cDNA, using a modified protocol. One entry per CDR3 protein results from TCRdb running MiXCR on the 5' RACE reads. Of fewer than 450,000 distinct CDR3 sequences in the sample, roughly 27% were seen once. Study observations and caveats: Out-of-frame TCRbeta clonotypes reportedly had markedly more similar V usage in twins than unrelated donors. Twins shared more top CDR3 clonotypes than unrelated donors did.

A word on this clonotype: The antigen remains unidentified. One end of the junction does not line up with germline, which may come from a read error.

The sample taken for sequencing was PBMCs. This receptor was taken from a woman aged 18-55 years in good health. The chain employs TRBV20-1 and TRBJ1-6; D is undetermined. CDR3 DNA sequence: TGCAGTGCCAGAGGACCGAGCGATAATTCACCCCTCCACTTT. Its protein product is CSARGPSDNSPLHF.